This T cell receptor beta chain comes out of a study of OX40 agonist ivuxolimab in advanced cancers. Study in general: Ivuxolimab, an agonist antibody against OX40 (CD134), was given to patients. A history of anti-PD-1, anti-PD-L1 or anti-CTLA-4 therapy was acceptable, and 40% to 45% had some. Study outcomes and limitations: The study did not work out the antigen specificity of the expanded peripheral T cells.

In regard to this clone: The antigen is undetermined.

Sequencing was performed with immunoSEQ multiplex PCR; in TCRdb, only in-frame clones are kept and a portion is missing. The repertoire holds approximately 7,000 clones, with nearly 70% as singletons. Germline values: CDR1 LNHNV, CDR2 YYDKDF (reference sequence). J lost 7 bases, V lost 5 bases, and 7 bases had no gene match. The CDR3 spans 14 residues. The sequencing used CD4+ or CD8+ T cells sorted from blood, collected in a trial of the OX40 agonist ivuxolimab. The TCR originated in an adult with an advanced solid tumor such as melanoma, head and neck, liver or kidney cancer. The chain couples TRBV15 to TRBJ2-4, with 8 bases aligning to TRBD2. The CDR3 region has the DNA TGTGCCACCAGCTCTTCGCGGGAGGCGAACATTCAGTACTTC. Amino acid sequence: CATSSSREANIQYF.